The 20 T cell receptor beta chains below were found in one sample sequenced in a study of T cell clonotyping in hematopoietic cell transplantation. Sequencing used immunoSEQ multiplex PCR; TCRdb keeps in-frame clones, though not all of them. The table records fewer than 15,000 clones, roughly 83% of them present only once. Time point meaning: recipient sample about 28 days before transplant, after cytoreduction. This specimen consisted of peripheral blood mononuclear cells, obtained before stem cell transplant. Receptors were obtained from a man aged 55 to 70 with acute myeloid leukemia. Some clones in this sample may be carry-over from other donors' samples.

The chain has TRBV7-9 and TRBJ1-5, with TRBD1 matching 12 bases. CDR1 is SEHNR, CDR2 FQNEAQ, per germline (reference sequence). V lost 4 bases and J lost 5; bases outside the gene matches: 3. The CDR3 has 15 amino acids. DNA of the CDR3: TGTGCCAGCAGCTGGGGGACAGGGGGCGATCAGCCCCAGCATTTT. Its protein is CASSWGTGGDQPQHF.

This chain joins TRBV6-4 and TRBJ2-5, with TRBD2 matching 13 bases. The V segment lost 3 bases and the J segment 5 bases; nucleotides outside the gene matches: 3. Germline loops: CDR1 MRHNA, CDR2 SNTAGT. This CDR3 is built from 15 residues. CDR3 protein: CASSELAGGLETQYF. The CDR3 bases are TGTGCCAGCAGTGAACTAGCGGGGGGGCTGGAGACCCAGTACTTC.

CDR3 DNA: TGTGCCAGCAGTAGACAGGGGGCGACGGATACGCAGTATTTT. This translates into CASSRQGATDTQYF. The chain uses TRBV2 and TRBJ2-3; 10 bases line up with TRBD1. The germline V gene encodes CDR1 SNHLY and CDR2 FYNNEI. J was trimmed by 6 bases and V by 5 bases; bases with no gene match: 5. This CDR3 has 14 residues.

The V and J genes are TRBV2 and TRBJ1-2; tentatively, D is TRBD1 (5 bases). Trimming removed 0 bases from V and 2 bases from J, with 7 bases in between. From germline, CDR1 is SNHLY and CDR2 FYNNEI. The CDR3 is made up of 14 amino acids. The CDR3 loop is CASSEAGENYGYTF. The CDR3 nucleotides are TGTGCCAGCAGTGAAGCGGGGGAAAACTATGGCTACACCTTC.

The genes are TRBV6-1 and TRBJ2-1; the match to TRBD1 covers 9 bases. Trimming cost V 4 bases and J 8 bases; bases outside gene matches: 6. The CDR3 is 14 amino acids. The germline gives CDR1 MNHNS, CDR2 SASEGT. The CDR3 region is CASSAWTGVDEQFF. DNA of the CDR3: TGTGCCAGCAGTGCTTGGACAGGGGTGGATGAGCAGTTCTTC.

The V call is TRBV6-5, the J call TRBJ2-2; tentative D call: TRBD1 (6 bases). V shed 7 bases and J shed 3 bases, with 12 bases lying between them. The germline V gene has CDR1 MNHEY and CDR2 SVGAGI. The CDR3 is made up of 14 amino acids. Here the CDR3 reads CASKDSDHTGELFF. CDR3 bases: TGTGCCAGCAAGGACAGCGACCACACCGGGGAGCTGTTTTTT.

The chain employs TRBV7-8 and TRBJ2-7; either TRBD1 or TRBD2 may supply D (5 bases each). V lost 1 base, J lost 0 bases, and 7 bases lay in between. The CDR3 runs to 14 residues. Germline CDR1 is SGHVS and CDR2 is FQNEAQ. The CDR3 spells CASSLGGASYEQYF. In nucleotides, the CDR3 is TGTGCCAGCAGCTTAGGAGGGGCCTCCTACGAGCAGTACTTC.

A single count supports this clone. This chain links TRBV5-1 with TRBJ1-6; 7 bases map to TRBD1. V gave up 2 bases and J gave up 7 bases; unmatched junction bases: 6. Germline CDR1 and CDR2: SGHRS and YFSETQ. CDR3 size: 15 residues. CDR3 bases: TGCGCCAGCAGCTTTACAGGGGCCTCGAATTCACCCCTCCACTTT. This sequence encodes CASSFTGASNSPLHF.

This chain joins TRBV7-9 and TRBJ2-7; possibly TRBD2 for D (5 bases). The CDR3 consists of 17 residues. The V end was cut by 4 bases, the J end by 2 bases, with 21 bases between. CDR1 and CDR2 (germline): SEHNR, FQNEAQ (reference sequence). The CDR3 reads CASSSPTKVSSTYEQYF. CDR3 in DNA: TGTGCCAGCAGCTCTCCGACTAAGGTTAGCTCCACCTACGAGCAGTACTTC.

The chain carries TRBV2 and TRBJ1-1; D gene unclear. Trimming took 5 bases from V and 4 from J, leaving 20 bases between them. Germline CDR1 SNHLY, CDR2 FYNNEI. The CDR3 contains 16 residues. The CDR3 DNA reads TGTGCCAGCAGTCGAGGAGGATATCGGGTCGGCACTGAAGCTTTCTTT. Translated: CASSRGGYRVGTEAFF. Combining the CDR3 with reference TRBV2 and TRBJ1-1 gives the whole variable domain EPEVTQTPSHQVTQMGQEVILRCVPISNHLYFYWYRQILGQKVEFLVSFYNNEISEKSEIFDDQFSVERPDGSNFTLKIRSTKLEDSAMYFCASSRGGYRVGTEAFFGQGTRLTVV.

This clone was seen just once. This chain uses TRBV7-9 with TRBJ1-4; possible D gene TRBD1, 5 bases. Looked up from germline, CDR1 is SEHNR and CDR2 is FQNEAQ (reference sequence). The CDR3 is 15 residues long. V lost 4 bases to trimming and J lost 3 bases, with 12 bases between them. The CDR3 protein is CASSWLRDANEKLFF. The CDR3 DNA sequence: TGTGCCAGCAGCTGGCTCCGGGACGCTAATGAAAAACTGTTTTTT.

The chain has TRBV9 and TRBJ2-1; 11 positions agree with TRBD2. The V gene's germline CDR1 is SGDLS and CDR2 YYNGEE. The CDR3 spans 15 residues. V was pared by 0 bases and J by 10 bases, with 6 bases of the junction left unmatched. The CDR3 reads CASSVATSGGLEQFF. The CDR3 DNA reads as TGTGCCAGCAGCGTAGCCACTAGCGGGGGATTAGAGCAGTTCTTC.

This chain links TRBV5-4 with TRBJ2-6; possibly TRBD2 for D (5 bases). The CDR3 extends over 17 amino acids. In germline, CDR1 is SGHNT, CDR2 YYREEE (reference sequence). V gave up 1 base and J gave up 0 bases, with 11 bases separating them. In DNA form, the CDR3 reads TGTGCCAGCAGCTTGCTGGGAGAGGGCTCTGGGGCCAACGTCCTGACTTTC. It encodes CASSLLGEGSGANVLTF. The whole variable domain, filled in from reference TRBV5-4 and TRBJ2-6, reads ETGVTQSPTHLIKTRGQQVTLRCSSQSGHNTVSWYQQALGQGPQFIFQYYREEENGRGNFPPRFSGLQFPNYSSELNVNALELDDSALYLCASSLLGEGSGANVLTFGAGSRLTVL.

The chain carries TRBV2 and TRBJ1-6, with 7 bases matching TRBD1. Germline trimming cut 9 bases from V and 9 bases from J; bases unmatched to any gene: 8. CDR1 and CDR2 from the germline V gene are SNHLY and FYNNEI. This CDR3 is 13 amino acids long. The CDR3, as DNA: TGTGCCAGTTCACAGGGGTGGGGTTCACCCCTCCACTTT. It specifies CASSQGWGSPLHF.

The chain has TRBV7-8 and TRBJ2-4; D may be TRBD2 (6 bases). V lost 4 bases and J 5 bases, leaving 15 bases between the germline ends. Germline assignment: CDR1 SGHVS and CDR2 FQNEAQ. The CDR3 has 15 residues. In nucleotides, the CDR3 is TGTGCCAGCAGCTCTCTCAGGGAGGCCCAAAACATTCAGTACTTC. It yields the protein CASSSLREAQNIQYF.

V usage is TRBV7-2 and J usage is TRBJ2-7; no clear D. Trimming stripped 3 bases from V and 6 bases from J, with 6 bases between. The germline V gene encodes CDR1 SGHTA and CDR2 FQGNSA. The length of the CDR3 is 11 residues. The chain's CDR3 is CASSFASEQYF. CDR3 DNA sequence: TGTGCCAGCAGCTTTGCGTCCGAGCAGTACTTC.

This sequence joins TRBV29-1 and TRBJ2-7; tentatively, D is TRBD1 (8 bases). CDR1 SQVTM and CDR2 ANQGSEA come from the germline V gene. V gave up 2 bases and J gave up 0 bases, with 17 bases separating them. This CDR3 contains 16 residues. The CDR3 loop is CSVETTGGEISYEQYF. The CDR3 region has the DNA TGCAGCGTTGAAACTACAGGGGGGGAAATCTCCTACGAGCAGTACTTC.

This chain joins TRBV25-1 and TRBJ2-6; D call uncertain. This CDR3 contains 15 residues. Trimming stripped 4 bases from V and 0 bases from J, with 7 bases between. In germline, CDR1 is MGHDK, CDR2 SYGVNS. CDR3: CASSAIRSGANVLTF. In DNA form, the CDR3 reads TGTGCCAGCAGTGCAATCCGCTCTGGGGCCAACGTCCTGACTTTC.

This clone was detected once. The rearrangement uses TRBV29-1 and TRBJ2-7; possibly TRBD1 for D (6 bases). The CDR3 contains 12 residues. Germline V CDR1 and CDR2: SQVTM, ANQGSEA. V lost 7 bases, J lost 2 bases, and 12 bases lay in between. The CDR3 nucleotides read TGCAGCGCTGCTCGGACAGCCTACGAGCAGTACTTC. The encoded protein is CSAARTAYEQYF.

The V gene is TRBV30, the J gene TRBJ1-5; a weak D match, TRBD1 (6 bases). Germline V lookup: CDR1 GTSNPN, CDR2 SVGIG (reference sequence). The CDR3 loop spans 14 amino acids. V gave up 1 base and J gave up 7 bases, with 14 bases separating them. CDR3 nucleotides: TGTGCCTGGAGTGAGGGGGGTAGAGGACAGCCCCAGCATTTT. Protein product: CAWSEGGRGQPQHF.